This T cell receptor beta chain stems from a study of tumor-infiltrating lymphocytes in glioblastoma multiforme. Trimming left V 2 bases short and J 4 bases short, with 16 bases between. This CDR3 comprises 16 residues. Germline CDR1 reads SGHDT; CDR2 reads YYEEEE. TCR beta libraries were built from RNA through three nested multiplex PCR rounds using modified ARM-PCR. Input was about 450 ng total RNA, reverse-transcribed with a C-beta primer. TCRdb re-derived calls from the multiplex PCR reads in MiXCR, one entry per CDR3 protein. The sample lists approximately 12,000 distinct CDR3 sequences; 65% to 70% were seen once.

Sequencing was performed on brain tumor tissue. The sequence came from a male donor with glioblastoma. This chain uses TRBV5-6 with TRBJ2-1; no clear D. The CDR3 is CASSFFAQEQYNEQFF. The CDR3 DNA follows: TGTGCCAGCAGCTTTTTTGCGCAGGAACAGTACAATGAGCAGTTCTTC.